This T cell receptor beta chain was documented in a study of blood T cell repertoires in COVID-19. TCRdb's table, derived via immunoSEQ multiplex PCR, lists solely in-frame clones and lacks some. The repertoire has approximately 200,000 clones, approximately 80% of them found once; the top ten carry approximately 1.4%. The length of the CDR3 is 16 residues. Germline CDR1 reads SGHRS; CDR2 reads YFSETQ. Trimming left V 0 bases short and J 4 bases short, with 13 bases between. This receptor was identified in a woman in her forties with acute COVID-19. The J gene is TRBJ2-2, the V gene TRBV5-1; possibly TRBD2 for D (5 bases). The sequenced material came from PBMCs or T cells enriched from blood (not recorded which). CDR3 protein: CASSLAPAATTGELFF. The CDR3 DNA reads TGCGCCAGCAGCTTGGCCCCAGCGGCAACCACCGGGGAGCTGTTTTTT.